This TCR beta chain comes out of a study of human T cells and chemical hapten exposure. Study-level information: Across samples, TCR yields varied, mostly owing to small differences in pooled library volumes.

TCRdb ran MiXCR on the RACE reads and lists one entry per CDR3 protein. The sample carries 360,000 or so distinct CDR3 sequences, just under 6.5% recorded once. Stated time point: patch test 2, 6 weeks after DPC sensitization. The treatment is: therapeutic diphenylcyclopropenone sensitization with weekly scalp DPC. This clonotype was seen at least ten times. Trimming took 4 bases from V and 0 from J, leaving 7 bases between them. From germline, CDR1 is SQVTM and CDR2 ANQGSEA. The CDR3 length is 14 residues. The chain uses TRBV29-1 and TRBJ2-6; no reliable D call. The receptor's source is a woman between 18 and 29 years old with alopecia areata. Some clones in this sample may be carry-over from other donors' samples. The sequenced sample was whole blood, obtained in connection with sensitization to the hapten diphenylcyclopropenone (DPC). The CDR3 is CSVAGVSGANVLTF. The CDR3 region has the DNA TGCAGCGTTGCAGGAGTCTCTGGGGCCAACGTCCTGACTTTC.